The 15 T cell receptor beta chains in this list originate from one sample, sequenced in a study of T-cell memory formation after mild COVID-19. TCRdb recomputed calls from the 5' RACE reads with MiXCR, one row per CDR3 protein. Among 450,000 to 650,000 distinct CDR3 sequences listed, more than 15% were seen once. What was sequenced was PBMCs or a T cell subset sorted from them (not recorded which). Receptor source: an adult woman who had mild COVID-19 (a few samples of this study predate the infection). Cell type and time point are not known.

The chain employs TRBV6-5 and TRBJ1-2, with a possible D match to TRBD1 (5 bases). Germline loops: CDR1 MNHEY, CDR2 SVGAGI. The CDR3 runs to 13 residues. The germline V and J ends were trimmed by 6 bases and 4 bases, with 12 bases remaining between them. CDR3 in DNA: TGTGCCAGCAGCCGGGGACGGGCCTATGGCTACACCTTC. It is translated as CASSRGRAYGYTF.

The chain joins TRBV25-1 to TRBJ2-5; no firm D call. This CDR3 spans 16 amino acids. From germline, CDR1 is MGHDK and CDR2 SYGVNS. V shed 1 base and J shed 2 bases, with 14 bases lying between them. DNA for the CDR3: TGTGCCAGCAGTGAATTAGAATCCATTGGACAAGAGACCCAGTACTTC. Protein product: CASSELESIGQETQYF.

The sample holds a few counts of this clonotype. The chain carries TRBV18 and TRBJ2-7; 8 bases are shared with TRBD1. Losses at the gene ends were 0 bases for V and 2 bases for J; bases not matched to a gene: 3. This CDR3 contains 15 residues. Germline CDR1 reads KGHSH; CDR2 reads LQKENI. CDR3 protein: CASSPPMTGAYEQYF. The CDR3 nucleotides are TGTGCCAGCTCACCACCGATGACAGGGGCCTACGAGCAGTACTTC. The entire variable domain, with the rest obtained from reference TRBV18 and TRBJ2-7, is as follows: NAGVMQNPRHLVRRRGQEARLRCSPMKGHSHVYWYRQLPEEGLKFMVYLQKENIIDESGMPKERFSAEFPKEGPSILRIQQVVRGDSAAYFCASSPPMTGAYEQYFGPGTRLTVT.

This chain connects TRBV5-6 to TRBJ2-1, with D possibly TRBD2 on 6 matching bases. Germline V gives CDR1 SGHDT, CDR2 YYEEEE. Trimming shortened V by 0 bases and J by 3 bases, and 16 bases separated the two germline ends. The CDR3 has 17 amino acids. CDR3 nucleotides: TGTGCCAGCAGCTTGGTGGTTACGGGAGATCGCTACAATGAGCAGTTCTTC. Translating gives CASSLVVTGDRYNEQFF.

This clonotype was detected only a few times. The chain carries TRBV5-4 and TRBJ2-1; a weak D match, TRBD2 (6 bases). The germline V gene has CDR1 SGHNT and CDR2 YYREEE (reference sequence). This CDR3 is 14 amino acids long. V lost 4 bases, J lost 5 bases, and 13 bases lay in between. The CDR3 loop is CASSRGGPDNEQFF. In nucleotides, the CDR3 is TGTGCCAGCAGCCGGGGAGGCCCGGACAATGAGCAGTTCTTC.

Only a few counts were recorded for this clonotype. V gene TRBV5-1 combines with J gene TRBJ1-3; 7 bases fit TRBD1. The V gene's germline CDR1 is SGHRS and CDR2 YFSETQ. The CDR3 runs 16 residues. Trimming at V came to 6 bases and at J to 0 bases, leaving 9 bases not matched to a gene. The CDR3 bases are TGCGCCAGCACCCAGGGGGGACCATACTCTGGAAACACCATATATTTT. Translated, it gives CASTQGGPYSGNTIYF.

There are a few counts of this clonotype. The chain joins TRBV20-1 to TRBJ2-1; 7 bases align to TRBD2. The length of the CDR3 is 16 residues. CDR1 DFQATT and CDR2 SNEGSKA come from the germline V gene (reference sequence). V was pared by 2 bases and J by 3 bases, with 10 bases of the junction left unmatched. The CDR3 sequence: CSARPTTRDYYNEQFF. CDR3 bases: TGCAGTGCTAGACCTACAACCCGGGACTACTACAATGAGCAGTTCTTC.

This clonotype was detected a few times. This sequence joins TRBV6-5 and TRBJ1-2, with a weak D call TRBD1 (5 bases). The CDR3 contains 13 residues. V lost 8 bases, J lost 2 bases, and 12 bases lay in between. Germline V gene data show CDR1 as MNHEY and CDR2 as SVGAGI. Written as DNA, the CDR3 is TGTGCCAGCGGGTCAGGGCGCAACTATGGCTACACCTTC. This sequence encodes CASGSGRNYGYTF.

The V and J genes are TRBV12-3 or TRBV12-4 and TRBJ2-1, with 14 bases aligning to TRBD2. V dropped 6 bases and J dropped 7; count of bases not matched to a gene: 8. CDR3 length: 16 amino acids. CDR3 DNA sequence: TGTGCCAGCAGCCTCTGGACTAGCGGGGGGAGGAATGAGCAGTTCTTC. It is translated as CASSLWTSGGRNEQFF.

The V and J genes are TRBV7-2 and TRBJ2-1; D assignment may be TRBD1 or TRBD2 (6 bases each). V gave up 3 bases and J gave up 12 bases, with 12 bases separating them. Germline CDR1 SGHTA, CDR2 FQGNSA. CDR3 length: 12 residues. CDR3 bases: TGTGCCAGCAGCTTCGGAGGGGGAGTGCAGTTCTTC. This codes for CASSFGGGVQFF.

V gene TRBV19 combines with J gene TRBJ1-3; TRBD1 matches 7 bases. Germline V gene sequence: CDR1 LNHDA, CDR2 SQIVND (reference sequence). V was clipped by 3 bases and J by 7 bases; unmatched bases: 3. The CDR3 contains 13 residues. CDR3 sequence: CASSIGRGNTIYF. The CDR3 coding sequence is TGTGCCAGTAGTATCGGCAGGGGGAACACCATATATTTT.

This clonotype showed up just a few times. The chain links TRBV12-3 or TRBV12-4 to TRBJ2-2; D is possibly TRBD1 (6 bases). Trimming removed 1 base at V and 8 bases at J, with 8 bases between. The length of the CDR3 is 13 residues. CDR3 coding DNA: TGTGCCAGCAGTTTAGACAGGGTTGGGGAGCTGTTTTTT. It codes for CASSLDRVGELFF.

Here the CDR3 DNA reads TGTGCCAGCAGCCCGCGGACAGGAGGGGACTATGGCTACACCTTC. Protein product: CASSPRTGGDYGYTF. This rearrangement joins TRBV9 to TRBJ1-2; TRBD1 aligns across 7 bases. CDR1 and CDR2 (germline): SGDLS, YYNGEE. The CDR3 loop spans 15 amino acids. The J segment lost 3 bases and the V segment lost 4 bases, leaving 9 bases of the junction unmatched.

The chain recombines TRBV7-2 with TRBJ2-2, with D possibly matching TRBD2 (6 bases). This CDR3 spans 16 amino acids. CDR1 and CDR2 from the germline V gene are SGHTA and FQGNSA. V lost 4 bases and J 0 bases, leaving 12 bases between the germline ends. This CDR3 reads CASSSPGASNTGELFF. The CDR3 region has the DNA TGTGCCAGCAGCTCTCCGGGAGCGTCGAACACCGGGGAGCTGTTTTTT.

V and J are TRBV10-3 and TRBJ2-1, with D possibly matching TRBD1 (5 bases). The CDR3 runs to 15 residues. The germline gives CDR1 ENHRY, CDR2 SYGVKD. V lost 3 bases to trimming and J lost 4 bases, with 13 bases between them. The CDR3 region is CAISEVGAGYNEQFF. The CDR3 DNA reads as TGTGCCATCAGTGAAGTAGGGGCTGGGTACAATGAGCAGTTCTTC.